This TCR beta chain was captured by sequencing in a study of T cells expressing NK-cell markers. The CDR3 spans 17 residues. Germline V lookup: CDR1 MNHEY, CDR2 SMNVEV (reference sequence). Findings of the study overall: Among four donors, these clonotypes also ranked first in the CD3+CD56-NKG2C+ fraction.

TCRdb reprocessed the 5' RACE reads, keeping one entry per CDR3 protein, no DNA. Its clone listing holds some 600,000 distinct CDR3 sequences. In regard to this clonotype: What it binds is not known.

The sample consisted of blood T cells: a sorted CD56 or NKG2C T cell subset, CD4+ or CD8+ T cells, or bulk PBMC T cells (not recorded which). The clonotype was recovered from a man younger than 35 in good health. The chain couples TRBV27 to TRBJ1-6; the TCRdb D gene call, TRBD1, has no DNA to confirm it. The CDR3 reads CASSFSGTGGGRSPLHF.